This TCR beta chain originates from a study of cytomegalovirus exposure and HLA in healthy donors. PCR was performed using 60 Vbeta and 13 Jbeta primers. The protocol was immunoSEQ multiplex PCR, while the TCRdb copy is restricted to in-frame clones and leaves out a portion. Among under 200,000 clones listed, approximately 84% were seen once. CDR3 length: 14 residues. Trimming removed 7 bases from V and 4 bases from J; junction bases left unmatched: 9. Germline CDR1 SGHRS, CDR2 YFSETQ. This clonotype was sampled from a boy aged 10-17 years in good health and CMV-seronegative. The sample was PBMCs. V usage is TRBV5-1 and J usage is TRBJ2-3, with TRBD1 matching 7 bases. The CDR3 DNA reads TGCGCCAGCCAAGGAAGACAGGGTGCAGATACGCAGTATTTT. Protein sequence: CASQGRQGADTQYF.